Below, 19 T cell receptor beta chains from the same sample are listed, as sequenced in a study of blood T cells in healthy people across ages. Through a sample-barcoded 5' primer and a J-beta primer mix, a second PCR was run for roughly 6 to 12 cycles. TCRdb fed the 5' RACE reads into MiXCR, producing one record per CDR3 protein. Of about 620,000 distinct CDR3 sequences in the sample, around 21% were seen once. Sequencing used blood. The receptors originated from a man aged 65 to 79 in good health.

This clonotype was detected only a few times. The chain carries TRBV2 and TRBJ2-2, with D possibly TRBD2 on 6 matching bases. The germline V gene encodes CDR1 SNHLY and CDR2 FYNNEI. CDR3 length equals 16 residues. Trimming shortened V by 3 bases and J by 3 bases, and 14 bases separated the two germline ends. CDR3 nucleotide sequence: TGTGCCAGCAGTGAGCTAGCGTCCTGGGACACCGGGGAGCTGTTTTTT. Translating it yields CASSELASWDTGELFF.

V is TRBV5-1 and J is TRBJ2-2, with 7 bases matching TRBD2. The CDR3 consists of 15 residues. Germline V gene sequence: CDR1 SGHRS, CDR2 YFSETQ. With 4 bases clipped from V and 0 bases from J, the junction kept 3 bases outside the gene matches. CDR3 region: CASSNRGANTGELFF. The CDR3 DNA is TGCGCCAGCAGCAATCGGGGGGCGAACACCGGGGAGCTGTTTTTT.

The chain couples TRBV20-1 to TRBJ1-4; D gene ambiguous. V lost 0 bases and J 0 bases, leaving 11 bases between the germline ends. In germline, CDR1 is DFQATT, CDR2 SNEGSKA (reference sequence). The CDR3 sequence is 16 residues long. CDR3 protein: CSARDSRRATNEKLFF. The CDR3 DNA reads TGCAGTGCTAGAGATTCGAGGCGAGCAACTAATGAAAAACTGTTTTTT.

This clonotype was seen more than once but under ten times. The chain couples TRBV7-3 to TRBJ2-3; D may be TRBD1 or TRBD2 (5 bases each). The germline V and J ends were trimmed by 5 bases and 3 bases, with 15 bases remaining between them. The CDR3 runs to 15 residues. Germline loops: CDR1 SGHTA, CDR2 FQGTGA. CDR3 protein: CASSMGPPGTDTQYF. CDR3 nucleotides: TGTGCCAGCAGCATGGGACCTCCGGGGACAGATACGCAGTATTTT.

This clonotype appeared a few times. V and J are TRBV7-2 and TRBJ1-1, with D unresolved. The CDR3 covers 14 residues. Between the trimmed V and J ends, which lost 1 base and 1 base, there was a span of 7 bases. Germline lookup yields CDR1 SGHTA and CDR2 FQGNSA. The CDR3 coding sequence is TGTGCCAGCAGCTTAGGACCGTCGAACACTGAAGCTTTCTTT. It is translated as CASSLGPSNTEAFF.

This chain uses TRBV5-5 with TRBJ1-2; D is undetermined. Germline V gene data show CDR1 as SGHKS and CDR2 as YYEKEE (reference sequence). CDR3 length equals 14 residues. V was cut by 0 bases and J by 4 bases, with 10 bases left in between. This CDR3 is CASSLGPKGYGYTF. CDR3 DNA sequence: TGTGCCAGCAGCTTGGGACCGAAGGGCTATGGCTACACCTTC.

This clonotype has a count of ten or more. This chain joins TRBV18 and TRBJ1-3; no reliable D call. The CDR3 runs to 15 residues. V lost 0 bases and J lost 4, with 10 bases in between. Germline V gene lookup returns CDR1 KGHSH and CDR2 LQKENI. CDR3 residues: CASSPPHGDGNTIYF. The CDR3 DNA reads TGTGCCAGCTCACCACCGCACGGAGACGGAAACACCATATATTTT. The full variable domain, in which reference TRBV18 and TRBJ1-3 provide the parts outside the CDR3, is NAGVMQNPRHLVRRRGQEARLRCSPMKGHSHVYWYRQLPEEGLKFMVYLQKENIIDESGMPKERFSAEFPKEGPSILRIQQVVRGDSAAYFCASSPPHGDGNTIYFGEGSWLTVV.

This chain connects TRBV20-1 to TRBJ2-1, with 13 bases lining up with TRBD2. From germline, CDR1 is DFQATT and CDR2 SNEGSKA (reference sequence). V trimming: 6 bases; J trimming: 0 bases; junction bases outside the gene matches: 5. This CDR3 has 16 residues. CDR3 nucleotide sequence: TGCAGTGCCACCGGGACTAGCGGGAACTCCTACAATGAGCAGTTCTTC. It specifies CSATGTSGNSYNEQFF.

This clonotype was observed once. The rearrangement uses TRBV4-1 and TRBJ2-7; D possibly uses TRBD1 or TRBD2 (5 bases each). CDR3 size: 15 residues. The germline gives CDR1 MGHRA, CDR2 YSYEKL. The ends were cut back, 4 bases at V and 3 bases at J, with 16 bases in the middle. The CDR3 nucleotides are TGCGCCAGCAGCCTTACGGGGACCCTAGACTACGAGCAGTACTTC. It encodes CASSLTGTLDYEQYF.

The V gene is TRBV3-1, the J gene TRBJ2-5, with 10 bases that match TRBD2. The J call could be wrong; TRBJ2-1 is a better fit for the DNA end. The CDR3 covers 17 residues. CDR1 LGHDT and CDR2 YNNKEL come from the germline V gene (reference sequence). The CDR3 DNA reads TGTGCCAGCAGCCAAGAAAGTCTACGACTAGCGGGTAATGAGCAGTTCTTC. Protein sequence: CASSQESLRLAGNEQFF.

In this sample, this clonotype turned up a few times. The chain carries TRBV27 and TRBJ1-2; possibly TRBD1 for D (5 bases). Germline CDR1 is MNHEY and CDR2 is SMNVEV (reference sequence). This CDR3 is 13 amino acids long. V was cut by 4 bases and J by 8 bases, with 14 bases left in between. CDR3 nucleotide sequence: TGTGCCAGCAGTTACCAGGGCCCAGGAGGCTACACCTTC. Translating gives CASSYQGPGGYTF.

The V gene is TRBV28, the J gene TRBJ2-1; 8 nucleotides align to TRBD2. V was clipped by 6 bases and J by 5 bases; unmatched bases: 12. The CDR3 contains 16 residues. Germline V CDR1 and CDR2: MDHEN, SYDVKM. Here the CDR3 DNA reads TGTGCCAGCAGAAGACTAGCGTCGTCTCGGAACAATGAGCAGTTCTTC. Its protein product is CASRRLASSRNNEQFF.

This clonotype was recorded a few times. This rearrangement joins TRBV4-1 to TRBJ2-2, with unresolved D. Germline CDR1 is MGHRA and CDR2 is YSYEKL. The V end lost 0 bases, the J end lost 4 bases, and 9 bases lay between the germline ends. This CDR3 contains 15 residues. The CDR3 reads CASSQDRQSTGELFF. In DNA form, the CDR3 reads TGCGCCAGCAGCCAAGATAGACAAAGCACCGGGGAGCTGTTTTTT.

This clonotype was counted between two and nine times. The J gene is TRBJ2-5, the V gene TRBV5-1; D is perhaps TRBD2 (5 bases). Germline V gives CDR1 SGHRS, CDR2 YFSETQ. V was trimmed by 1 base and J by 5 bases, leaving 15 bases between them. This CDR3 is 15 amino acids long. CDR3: CASSLSSAAGETQYF. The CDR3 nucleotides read TGCGCCAGCAGCTTGTCGTCTGCGGCGGGTGAGACCCAGTACTTC.

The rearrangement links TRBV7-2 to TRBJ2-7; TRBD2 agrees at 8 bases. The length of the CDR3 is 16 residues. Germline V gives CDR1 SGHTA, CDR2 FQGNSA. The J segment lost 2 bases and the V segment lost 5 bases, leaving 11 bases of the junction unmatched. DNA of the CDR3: TGTGCCAGCAGCCCCAGCTCCGGGACTAGAACCTACGAGCAGTACTTC. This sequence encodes CASSPSSGTRTYEQYF.

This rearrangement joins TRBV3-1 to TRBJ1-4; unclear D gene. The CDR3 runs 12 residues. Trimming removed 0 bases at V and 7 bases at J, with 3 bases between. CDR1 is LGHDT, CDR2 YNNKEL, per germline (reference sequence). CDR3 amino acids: CASSQESEKLFF. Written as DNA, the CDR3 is TGTGCCAGCAGCCAAGAAAGTGAAAAACTGTTTTTT.

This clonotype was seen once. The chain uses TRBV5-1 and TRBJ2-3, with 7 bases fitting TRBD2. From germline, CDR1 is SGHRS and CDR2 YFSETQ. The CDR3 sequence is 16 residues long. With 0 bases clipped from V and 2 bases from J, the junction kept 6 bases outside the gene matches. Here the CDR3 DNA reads TGCGCCAGCAGCTTGGCCTTCGGGGGGACCACAGATACGCAGTATTTT. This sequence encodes CASSLAFGGTTDTQYF.

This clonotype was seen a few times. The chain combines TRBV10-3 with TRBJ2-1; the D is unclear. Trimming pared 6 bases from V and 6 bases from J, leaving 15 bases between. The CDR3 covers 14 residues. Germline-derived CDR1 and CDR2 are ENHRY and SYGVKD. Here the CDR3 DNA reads TGTGCCATCAGCGGTGGTACTCTTAGCAATGAGCAGTTCTTC. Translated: CAISGGTLSNEQFF.

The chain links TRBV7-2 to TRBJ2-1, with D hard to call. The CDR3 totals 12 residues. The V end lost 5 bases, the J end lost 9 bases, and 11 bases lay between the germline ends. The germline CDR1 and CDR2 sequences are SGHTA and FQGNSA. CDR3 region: CASSRPGLEQFF. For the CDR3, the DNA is TGTGCCAGCAGCCGTCCAGGTCTTGAGCAGTTCTTC.